The present TCR beta chain was sequenced within a study of human T cells and chemical hapten exposure. Whole-study findings and limits: Expanded TCR sets contained significantly more large CDR3 similarity clusters than controls.

This clonotype was seen only a few times. Its specificity is unknown. Deletions cut 3 bases from V and 5 bases from J, with 14 bases between. Germline-derived CDR1 and CDR2 are SGHAT and FQNNGV. This CDR3 has 15 amino acids. TCRdb redid the calling of the RACE reads with MiXCR, one entry per CDR3 protein. The top ten hold approximately 2.4% of the sample, which has more than 300,000 distinct CDR3 sequences, 5.1% seen once. Regarding time point: pre-sensitization, week 0. Treatment meaning: therapeutic diphenylcyclopropenone sensitization with weekly scalp DPC. The TCR sequence derives from a woman in her fifties or sixties with alopecia areata. Some clones in this sample may be carry-over from other donors' samples. This sequence joins TRBV11-2 and TRBJ2-1; weak D call: TRBD1 (6 bases). This sample comprised whole blood, obtained in connection with sensitization to the hapten diphenylcyclopropenone (DPC). CDR3 DNA sequence: TGTGCCAGCAGCTTGATCAGGGGCCCTCACAATGAGCAGTTCTTC. Amino acids: CASSLIRGPHNEQFF. Using reference TRBV11-2 and TRBJ2-1 for the parts outside the CDR3, the full variable domain is EAGVAQSPRYKIIEKRQSVAFWCNPISGHATLYWYQQILGQGPKLLIQFQNNGVVDDSQLPKDRFSAERLKGVDSTLKIQPAKLEDSAVYLCASSLIRGPHNEQFFGPGTRLTVL.